This passage covers 22 T cell receptor beta chains from one sample sequenced in a study of Graves' ophthalmopathy and Graves' hyperthyroidism. Using RNA transcripts, the TCR beta CDR3 regions were amplified. The authors performed first-round RT-PCR with HTBI primers and then a second-round multiplex PCR. One entry per CDR3 protein, called by TCRdb with MiXCR from the multiplex PCR reads. The table lists 400,000 to 450,000 distinct CDR3 sequences, under 25% of them singletons. The specimen was peripheral blood. The receptors were gathered from a woman between 18 and 29 years old with stable Graves' hyperthyroidism.

This clonotype has ten or more counts. The chain carries TRBV20-1 and TRBJ1-3; 8 positions agree with TRBD1. CDR3 length equals 14 residues. The germline CDR1 and CDR2 sequences are DFQATT and SNEGSKA (reference sequence). Trimming removed 6 bases from V and 0 bases from J; junction bases left unmatched: 4. This CDR3 reads CSAIGQGSGNTIYF. The CDR3 region has the DNA TGCAGTGCCATAGGACAGGGCTCTGGAAACACCATATATTTT.

This clonotype was seen at least ten times. The chain links TRBV7-9 to TRBJ2-7; D might be TRBD1 (6 bases). The germline gives CDR1 SEHNR, CDR2 FQNEAQ (reference sequence). V was shortened by 5 bases and J by 3 bases, with 17 bases between the two germline ends. The CDR3 runs to 15 residues. The DNA for the CDR3 is TGTGCCAGCAGCCTAGGGCAGGGGAGAATCTACGAGCAGTACTTC. Its protein product is CASSLGQGRIYEQYF.

This clonotype came up many times. This chain joins TRBV12-3 or TRBV12-4 and TRBJ1-1, with TRBD1 matching 10 bases. The length of the CDR3 is 15 residues. The J segment lost 5 bases and the V segment lost 5 bases, leaving 8 bases of the junction unmatched. The CDR3 is CASSAPGQGTTEAFF. CDR3 coding DNA: TGTGCCAGCAGTGCACCGGGACAGGGGACGACTGAAGCTTTCTTT.

This clonotype was detected many times. The CDR3, as DNA: TGTGCCAGCAGCTTAGGGTTAATGAACACTGAAGCTTTCTTT. As protein: CASSLGLMNTEAFF. J is TRBJ1-1 and V is TRBV11-2; D gene unclear. This CDR3 is built from 14 residues. Germline assignment: CDR1 SGHAT and CDR2 FQNNGV. Deletions cut 1 base from V and 0 bases from J, with 6 bases between.

This clonotype was counted ten times or more. The chain couples TRBV7-6 to TRBJ1-4, with a tentative D call TRBD1 (6 bases). The CDR3 runs to 13 residues. Deletions cut 7 bases from V and 12 bases from J, with 18 bases between. Germline V gene data show CDR1 as SGHVS and CDR2 as FNYEAQ. In DNA form, the CDR3 reads TGTGCCAGCACCCCCGTCGGGGGCACCCAACTGTTTTTT. This translates into CASTPVGGTQLFF.

In this sample, this clonotype turned up many times. The rearrangement joins TRBV28 to TRBJ1-3; no clear D. Trimming cost V 5 bases and J 8 bases, with 13 bases left between them. There are 13 residues in the CDR3. Per the germline V gene, CDR1 is MDHEN and CDR2 is SYDVKM. The CDR3 DNA reads TGTGCCAGCAGTCCCGCGGGCTTGGACACCATATATTTT. It encodes CASSPAGLDTIYF.

This clonotype has at least ten counts. The chain is built from TRBV6-5 and TRBJ2-1; D is unresolved. The CDR3 covers 14 residues. In germline, CDR1 is MNHEY, CDR2 SVGAGI. Trimming left V 0 bases short and J 4 bases short, with 7 bases between. The CDR3, as DNA: TGTGCCAGCAGTTACTCGCAGGATTACAATGAGCAGTTCTTC. Residues: CASSYSQDYNEQFF.

This clonotype was seen at least ten times. The rearrangement joins TRBV25-1 to TRBJ1-5, with 7 bases that match TRBD1. The CDR3 is 15 amino acids. J lost 2 bases, V lost 4 bases, and 5 bases had no gene match. Germline V gene sequence: CDR1 MGHDK, CDR2 SYGVNS. CDR3 protein: CASSAGGIGNQPQHF. The CDR3 DNA reads TGTGCCAGCAGTGCAGGGGGGATAGGCAATCAGCCCCAGCATTTT.

The chain couples TRBV20-1 to TRBJ2-7; tentatively, D is TRBD1 (6 bases). The V gene lost 6 bases and the J gene lost 7 bases, with 10 bases spanning the gap. The V gene's germline CDR1 is DFQATT and CDR2 SNEGSKA (reference sequence). The CDR3 runs to 10 residues. This CDR3 is CSANREEQYF. Written as DNA, the CDR3 is TGCAGTGCGAACAGGGAGGAGCAGTACTTC.

A few counts support this clonotype. The chain links TRBV19 to TRBJ1-5; 7 nucleotides align to TRBD1. CDR1 is LNHDA, CDR2 SQIVND, per germline (reference sequence). CDR3 length equals 13 residues. J lost 7 bases, V lost 4 bases, and 4 bases had no gene match. As DNA, the CDR3 is TGTGCCAGTAGTACCAGGGGGGACCAGCCCCAGCATTTT. As protein: CASSTRGDQPQHF.

The V gene is TRBV24-1, the J gene TRBJ1-5; D is perhaps TRBD1 (6 bases). From germline, CDR1 is KGHDR and CDR2 SFDVKD. The CDR3 has 19 residues. V was trimmed by 2 bases and J by 0 bases, leaving 19 bases between them. In nucleotides, the CDR3 is TGTGCCACCAGTGATTCGGACAGAAGCCTCCCCTATAGCAATCAGCCCCAGCATTTT. It translates to CATSDSDRSLPYSNQPQHF.

In its sample, this clonotype was seen many times. The J gene is TRBJ2-7, the V gene TRBV7-9, with 8 bases matching TRBD2. Germline-derived CDR1 and CDR2 are SEHNR and FQNEAQ (reference sequence). The CDR3 covers 15 residues. With V trimmed by 2 bases and J by 0 bases, 3 bases remained unmatched. The CDR3 DNA sequence: TGTGCCAGCAGCTTACCTAGCGGGTACTCCTACGAGCAGTACTTC. Amino acid sequence: CASSLPSGYSYEQYF.

This clonotype occurred a few times. The chain links TRBV6-1 to TRBJ2-7; D is perhaps TRBD1 or TRBD2 (5 bases each). The CDR3 loop spans 14 amino acids. Germline CDR1 is MNHNS and CDR2 is SASEGT. The V end lost 4 bases, the J end lost 0 bases, and 10 bases lay between the germline ends. The CDR3 coding sequence is TGTGCCAGCAGTGCGCGAGGGACCTCCTACGAGCAGTACTTC. Encoded protein: CASSARGTSYEQYF.

In this sample, this clonotype turned up a few times. V is TRBV5-1 and J is TRBJ2-5; 14 bases fit TRBD2. The germline gives CDR1 SGHRS, CDR2 YFSETQ. The ends lost 1 base at V and 4 bases at J; junction bases unmatched: 12. The CDR3 spans 19 residues. CDR3 loop: CASSLRVGLAGGWGETQYF. DNA of the CDR3: TGCGCCAGCAGCTTGCGAGTTGGACTAGCGGGGGGCTGGGGAGAGACCCAGTACTTC.

V gene TRBV4-1 combines with J gene TRBJ2-2; 13 bases match TRBD2. Germline V gives CDR1 MGHRA, CDR2 YSYEKL. With 0 bases clipped from V and 4 bases from J, the junction kept 5 bases outside the gene matches. CDR3 length: 18 amino acids. This chain's CDR3 is CASSQDSRLAGGTGELFF. The CDR3 coding sequence is TGCGCCAGCAGCCAAGATTCAAGACTAGCGGGAGGCACCGGGGAGCTGTTTTTT.

V and J are TRBV6-2 or TRBV6-3 and TRBJ2-7; weak D call: TRBD2 (6 bases). Germline CDR1 is MNHEY and CDR2 is SVGEGT. V was pared by 4 bases and J by 5 bases, with 12 bases between. The CDR3 is 13 amino acids. The CDR3 reads CASSSGGVHEQYF. In DNA, the CDR3 is TGTGCCAGCAGTTCCGGGGGAGTCCACGAGCAGTACTTC.

This clonotype was counted ten times or more. J is TRBJ1-2 and V is TRBV12-3 or TRBV12-4; the match to TRBD1 covers 9 bases. The CDR3 covers 13 residues. V gave up 5 bases and J gave up 8 bases; unmatched junction bases: 6. DNA for the CDR3: TGTGCCAGCAGTAAAGGACAGGGGAGAGGCTACACCTTC. Amino acids: CASSKGQGRGYTF.

The sample holds many counts of this clonotype. The chain combines TRBV12-3 or TRBV12-4 with TRBJ1-3; 7 nucleotides agree with TRBD1. The CDR3 spans 16 residues. The V and J ends lost 6 bases and 0 bases, in that order; junction bases with no gene match: 8. CDR3 DNA sequence: TGTGCCAGCAGCGGAAGTAGGGACAGCTCTGGAAACACCATATATTTT. Protein product: CASSGSRDSSGNTIYF.

Many counts were recorded for this clonotype. The chain couples TRBV6-1 to TRBJ1-4, with 9 bases aligning to TRBD1. From germline, CDR1 is MNHNS and CDR2 SASEGT. This CDR3 has 14 amino acids. Unmatched junction bases numbered 5, after V lost 6 bases and J lost 6 bases. The DNA for the CDR3 is TGTGCCAGCAGAGAGACAGGGGGGGATGAAAAACTGTTTTTT. Translating gives CASRETGGDEKLFF.

This clonotype was counted at least ten times. The chain joins TRBV12-5 to TRBJ1-1; 8 bases map to TRBD1. The CDR3 consists of 11 residues. V lost 4 bases and J lost 11; bases outside the gene matches: 3. Germline V gene lookup returns CDR1 LGHNT and CDR2 FRNRAP. CDR3 residues: CASGWDRSAFF. Written as DNA, the CDR3 is TGTGCTAGTGGTTGGGACAGGTCCGCTTTCTTT.

The chain combines TRBV5-6 with TRBJ1-2, with a tentative D call TRBD1 (5 bases). CDR1 and CDR2 (germline): SGHDT, YYEEEE. V dropped 5 bases and J dropped 8 bases, with 16 bases sitting between them. The CDR3 extends over 13 amino acids. CDR3 bases: TGTGCCAGCAGTTGGGACCACCGGGAGGGCTACACCTTC. Protein: CASSWDHREGYTF.

The V and J genes are TRBV20-1 and TRBJ1-1, with no clear D. Germline CDR1 DFQATT, CDR2 SNEGSKA (reference sequence). The V gene lost 3 bases and the J gene lost 1 base, with 12 bases spanning the gap. The CDR3 runs 14 residues. The CDR3 protein is CSARLQNPNTEAFF. CDR3 nucleotides: TGCAGTGCTAGGCTACAGAACCCGAACACTGAAGCTTTCTTT.